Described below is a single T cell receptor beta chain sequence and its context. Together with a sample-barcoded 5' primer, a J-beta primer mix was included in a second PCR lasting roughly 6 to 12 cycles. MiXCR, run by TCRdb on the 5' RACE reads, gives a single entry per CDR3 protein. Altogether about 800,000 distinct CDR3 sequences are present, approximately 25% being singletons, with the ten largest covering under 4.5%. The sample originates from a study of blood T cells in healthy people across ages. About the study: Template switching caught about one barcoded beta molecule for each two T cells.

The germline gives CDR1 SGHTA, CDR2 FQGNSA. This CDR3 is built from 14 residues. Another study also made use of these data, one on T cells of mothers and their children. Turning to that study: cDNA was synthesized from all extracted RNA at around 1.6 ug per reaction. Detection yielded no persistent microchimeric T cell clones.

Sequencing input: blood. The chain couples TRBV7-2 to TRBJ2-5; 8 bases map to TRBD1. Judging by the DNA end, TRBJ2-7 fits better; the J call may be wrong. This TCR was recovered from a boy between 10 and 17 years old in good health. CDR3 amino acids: CASSHGQGGYEQYF. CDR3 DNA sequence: TGTGCCAGCAGCCACGGACAGGGAGGCTACGAGCAGTACTTC.